Each of the 12 T cell receptor beta chains below was sequenced from the same sample in a study of early T cells in non-severe SARS-CoV-2 infection. One entry per CDR3 protein results from TCRdb running MiXCR on the 5' RACE reads. Seen here are 70,000 to 95,000 distinct CDR3 sequences, 9% to 10% observed once, and the top ten hold 4.8%. Sequenced material: whole blood. The receptor set was obtained from an adult who was a healthcare worker with PCR-confirmed SARS-CoV-2 infection or an uninfected control (not recorded which).

This clonotype has only a few counts. The rearrangement uses TRBV24-1 and TRBJ2-2; D remains unclear. CDR3 size: 15 residues. CDR1 KGHDR and CDR2 SFDVKD come from the germline V gene. Trimming left V 4 bases short and J 0 bases short, with 8 bases between. In DNA, the CDR3 is TGTGCCACCAGTGACCCGATCTCGAACACCGGGGAGCTGTTTTTT. It translates to CATSDPISNTGELFF.

Ten or more counts support this clonotype. The CDR3 sequence: CASSLKGGSGNTIYF. The CDR3 DNA reads as TGTGCCAGCAGCTTGAAAGGGGGATCTGGAAACACCATATATTTT. This chain links TRBV5-4 with TRBJ1-3; perhaps TRBD1 as D (6 bases). V lost 1 base and J lost 1, with 9 bases in between. This CDR3 has 15 residues. Germline values: CDR1 SGHNT, CDR2 YYREEE (reference sequence).

The CDR3 loop is CASSPSDSGYNEQFF. For the CDR3, the DNA is TGTGCCAGCTCACCTTCGGATAGCGGGTACAATGAGCAGTTCTTC. The chain links TRBV18 to TRBJ2-1, with 7 bases aligning to TRBD2. The CDR3 has 15 residues. V lost 3 bases to trimming and J lost 4 bases; unmatched junction nucleotides: 6. Looked up from germline, CDR1 is KGHSH and CDR2 is LQKENI.

Ten or more counts support this clonotype. The genes are TRBV27 and TRBJ2-1; D tentatively reads TRBD1 or TRBD2 (5 bases each). V was pared by 4 bases and J by 4 bases, with 17 bases between. This CDR3 is 16 amino acids long. Per the germline V gene, CDR1 is MNHEY and CDR2 is SMNVEV (reference sequence). The CDR3 reads CASSSEGRVTYNEQFF. As DNA, the CDR3 is TGTGCCAGCAGTTCAGAGGGGCGGGTGACTTACAATGAGCAGTTCTTC.

This clonotype was observed many times. The CDR3 protein is CATSQPTGDTDTQYF. The CDR3 DNA follows: TGTGCCACCAGCCAACCCACCGGAGACACAGATACGCAGTATTTT. V is TRBV24-1 and J is TRBJ2-3; D is ambiguous. Germline CDR1 KGHDR, CDR2 SFDVKD. V lost 7 bases and J lost 2, with 15 bases in between. This CDR3 has 15 residues.

On this clonotype itself: One junction end does not reproduce the germline sequence, and a read error may be involved. The CDR3 DNA reads as TGTGCCAGCCCTTTGGCGGGACTCAACACCGGGGAGCTGTATTTT. Translating gives CASPLAGLNTGELYF. V gene TRBV12-3 or TRBV12-4 combines with J gene TRBJ2-2; TRBD2 is a possible D gene (6 bases). The CDR3 has 15 residues.

The genes are TRBV6-5 and TRBJ2-7, with a possible D match to TRBD2 (7 bases). The CDR3 sequence is 13 residues long. V lost 2 bases, J lost 6 bases, and 11 bases lay in between. Germline V lookup: CDR1 MNHEY, CDR2 SVGAGI. CDR3 in amino acids: CASSYRGGSEQYF. CDR3 coding DNA: TGTGCCAGCAGTTACAGGGGGGGAAGCGAGCAGTACTTC.

This clonotype appeared many times. The rearrangement uses TRBV12-3 or TRBV12-4 and TRBJ2-5, with 14 bases that match TRBD2. With 5 bases clipped from V and 1 base from J, the junction kept 6 bases outside the gene matches. The CDR3 has 17 residues. CDR3 nucleotide sequence: TGTGCCAGCAGTCCCCCCGGACTAGCGGGAGGCCAAGAGACCCAGTACTTC. Amino acid sequence: CASSPPGLAGGQETQYF.

This clonotype has more than one count but fewer than ten. V is TRBV11-2 and J is TRBJ2-3; possibly TRBD2 for D (6 bases). Trimming cost V 3 bases and J 4 bases, with 8 bases left between them. CDR3 size: 13 residues. CDR1 and CDR2 from the germline V gene are SGHAT and FQNNGV. CDR3 loop: CASSLAGPDTQYF. CDR3 coding DNA: TGTGCCAGCAGCTTGGCGGGGCCAGATACGCAGTATTTT.

This clonotype was detected many times. The V call is TRBV5-4, the J call TRBJ2-2, with a weak D call TRBD1 (6 bases). Germline V lookup: CDR1 SGHNT, CDR2 YYREEE (reference sequence). V lost 4 bases and J 3 bases, leaving 10 bases between the germline ends. This CDR3 spans 14 amino acids. Written as DNA, the CDR3 is TGTGCCAGCAGCCACAGGGTCGACACCGGGGAGCTGTTTTTT. Translating it yields CASSHRVDTGELFF.

In this sample, this clonotype turned up many times. The CDR3 DNA sequence: TGTGCCATCAGTGATGCGACAGTGGGCATTCAGTACTTC. Amino acid sequence: CAISDATVGIQYF. This rearrangement joins TRBV10-3 to TRBJ2-4; a weak D match, TRBD1 (5 bases). Germline CDR1 and CDR2: ENHRY and SYGVKD. This CDR3 has 13 amino acids. Trimming shortened V by 3 bases and J by 9 bases, and 12 bases separated the two germline ends.

Only a few counts were recorded for this clonotype. The gene calls are TRBV27 and TRBJ1-6; D unclear. The CDR3 has 15 residues. V was trimmed by 2 bases and J by 7 bases, leaving 12 bases between them. Germline V CDR1 and CDR2: MNHEY, SMNVEV (reference sequence). In DNA form, the CDR3 reads TGTGCCAGCAGTTTAGAAGGCAGGTGGAATTCACCCCTCCACTTT. Protein: CASSLEGRWNSPLHF.